These 2 T cell receptor beta chains share one sample of origin, sequenced in a study of siplizumab effects on memory and regulatory T cells. Data came from immunoSEQ multiplex PCR; TCRdb stores just in-frame clones and leaves some out. Counted here are some 100,000 clones, around 94% occurring once; the ten biggest clones make up roughly 0.61%. Input material: Tregs sorted from blood. The origin of the receptors is a human donor in good health.

The rearrangement joins TRBV6-1 to TRBJ2-5; D is possibly TRBD1 or TRBD2 (5 bases each). The CDR3 spans 14 residues. Trimming took off 3 bases at V and 1 base at J, with 9 bases between the two ends. CDR1 is MNHNS and CDR2 is SASEGT in the germline V gene. CDR3 residues: CASSDLGGQETQYF. The CDR3 bases are TGTGCCAGCAGTGACCTTGGGGGCCAAGAGACCCAGTACTTC.

The chain combines TRBV7-2 with TRBJ2-3, with TRBD2 matching over 8 bases. After removal of 1 base from V and 3 bases from J, the junction contained 12 bases not matched to a gene. Germline V lookup: CDR1 SGHTA, CDR2 FQGNSA. The CDR3 contains 18 residues. The CDR3 DNA is TGTGCCAGCAGCTTAGTTCCCCCAGCGGGGGATGTTACAGATACGCAGTATTTT. It is translated as CASSLVPPAGDVTDTQYF. Based on the CDR3 plus reference TRBV7-2 and TRBJ2-3, the full variable domain is GAGVSQSPSNKVTEKGKDVELRCDPISGHTALYWYRQSLGQGLEFLIYFQGNSAPDKSGLPSDRFSAERTGGSVSTLTIQRTQQEDSAVYLCASSLVPPAGDVTDTQYFGPGTRLTVL.